This T cell receptor (beta chain) was observed in a study of PD-1 blockade in classical Hodgkin lymphoma. Method: immunoSEQ multiplex PCR; TCRdb's copy keeps in-frame clones and lacks some. The data show about 150,000 clones, about 78% seen once. A word on this clone: Its antigen is unknown.

Whole-study results and caveats: According to reports, newly diagnosed patients had lower baseline TCR diversity than healthy donors, and relapsed/refractory patients had lower baseline TCR diversity still.

V lost 10 bases to trimming and J lost 3 bases, with 11 bases between them. The germline CDR1 and CDR2 sequences are SEHNR and FQNEAQ (reference sequence). CDR3 length: 12 amino acids. Each of the patients experienced relapse following autologous stem cell transplantation, and their brentuximab vedotin exposure differed. This clonotype was obtained from a human donor with classical Hodgkin lymphoma. The chain is built from TRBV7-9 and TRBJ2-3, with D uncertain. This specimen was peripheral blood mononuclear cells (PBMCs), taken before the second cycle of nivolumab. DNA of the CDR3: TGTGCCACGGAGAGGTTTACAGATACGCAGTATTTT. Amino acid sequence: CATERFTDTQYF.